The 24 T cell receptor beta chains below all came from one sample that was sequenced in a study of blood T cell repertoires in COVID-19. Clones were sequenced by immunoSEQ multiplex PCR, and TCRdb holds only the in-frame ones, with some missing. The sample shows nearly 200,000 clones, more than 80% of them seen only once. The sample consisted of PBMCs or T cells enriched from blood (not recorded which). The receptors originated from a woman aged 18-29 years who had recovered from COVID-19.

The chain links TRBV7-9 to TRBJ1-1, with TRBD1 as a possible D gene (6 bases). The V gene lost 3 bases and the J gene lost 8 bases, with 10 bases spanning the gap. The CDR3 covers 12 residues. CDR1 is SEHNR and CDR2 is FQNEAQ in the germline V gene (reference sequence). Here the CDR3 reads CASSFTGSEAFF. CDR3 coding DNA: TGTGCCAGCAGCTTTACAGGGTCCGAAGCTTTCTTT. The whole variable domain, filled in from reference TRBV7-9 and TRBJ1-1, reads DTGVSQNPRHKITKRGQNVTFRCDPISEHNRLYWYRQTLGQGPEFLTYFQNEAQLEKSRLLSDRFSAERPKGSFSTLEIQRTEQGDSAMYLCASSFTGSEAFFGQGTRLTVV.

The gene calls are TRBV7-9 and TRBJ1-4, with 9 positions matching TRBD1. Per germline, CDR1 SEHNR and CDR2 FQNEAQ (reference sequence). Trimming cost V 5 bases and J 7 bases; bases outside gene matches: 8. CDR3 size: 15 residues. In nucleotides, the CDR3 is TGTGCCAGCAGCCTACAGGGGGCGAGCGGTGAAAAACTGTTTTTT. Protein sequence: CASSLQGASGEKLFF.

The rearrangement uses TRBV2 and TRBJ1-3; TRBD1 matches at 9 bases. The length of the CDR3 is 14 residues. The V and J ends lost 5 bases and 4 bases, in that order; junction bases with no gene match: 3. Germline V gives CDR1 SNHLY, CDR2 FYNNEI. The CDR3 region is CASSKQGAGNTIYF. The CDR3, as DNA: TGTGCCAGCAGTAAACAGGGGGCCGGAAACACCATATATTTT.

The chain combines TRBV5-1 with TRBJ1-2, with D possibly being TRBD1 (5 bases). Trimming left V 3 bases short and J 1 base short, with 7 bases between. The CDR3 runs 13 residues. Germline V gene data show CDR1 as SGHRS and CDR2 as YFSETQ. In nucleotides, the CDR3 is TGCGCCAGCAGCTACGACAGTAACTATGGCTACACCTTC. It specifies CASSYDSNYGYTF.

The rearrangement links TRBV2 to TRBJ1-3; D unresolved. The germline CDR1 and CDR2 sequences are SNHLY and FYNNEI. This CDR3 comprises 12 residues. Trimming stripped 10 bases from V and 0 bases from J, with 7 bases between. The CDR3 sequence: CATRGSGNTIYF. For the CDR3, the DNA is TGTGCCACCCGGGGCTCTGGAAACACCATATATTTT. Together with reference TRBV2 and TRBJ1-3, the CDR3 gives the full variable domain: EPEVTQTPSHQVTQMGQEVILRCVPISNHLYFYWYRQILGQKVEFLVSFYNNEISEKSEIFDDQFSVERPDGSNFTLKIRSTKLEDSAMYFCATRGSGNTIYFGEGSWLTVV.

This rearrangement joins TRBV9 to TRBJ2-1; 9 bases are shared with TRBD2. After removal of 0 bases from V and 4 bases from J, the junction contained 5 bases not matched to a gene. This CDR3 spans 16 amino acids. Germline V gives CDR1 SGDLS, CDR2 YYNGEE. The CDR3 DNA follows: TGTGCCAGCAGCGTAGGTTCAAGCGGGGGGTACAATGAGCAGTTCTTC. It yields the protein CASSVGSSGGYNEQFF.

This clone turned up a few times. This chain uses TRBV28 with TRBJ2-2, with D unresolved. The CDR3 is 14 residues long. Trimming took off 7 bases at V and 7 bases at J, with 16 bases between the two ends. CDR1 is MDHEN, CDR2 SYDVKM, per germline. The CDR3 DNA sequence: TGTGCCAGCAATACCGGGTCCTATGGCGGGGAGCTGTTTTTT. Protein: CASNTGSYGGELFF.

The chain employs TRBV5-1 and TRBJ2-7; 7 bases are a match to TRBD2. The germline V gene encodes CDR1 SGHRS and CDR2 YFSETQ. The CDR3 covers 19 residues. J gave up 2 bases and V 0 bases, and 17 bases lay outside the gene matches. As DNA, the CDR3 is TGCGCCAGCAGCTTGGCGGGGACTACCGATCGCCCTATCACCTACGAGCAGTACTTC. Translated, it gives CASSLAGTTDRPITYEQYF.

V gene TRBV3-1 (or the pseudogene TRBV3-2) combines with J gene TRBJ1-1; D gene uncertain. Trimming pared 0 bases from V and 5 bases from J, leaving 7 bases between. The germline CDR1 and CDR2 sequences are LGHDT and YNNKEL (reference sequence). This CDR3 is built from 13 residues. CDR3 protein: CASSQDGGTEAFF. The CDR3 coding sequence is TGTGCCAGCAGCCAAGATGGAGGGACTGAAGCTTTCTTT.

This clone is a singleton in its sample. The CDR3 sequence: CSVRTGLGYTF. The CDR3 region has the DNA TGCAGCGTTCGGACAGGGCTAGGCTACACCTTC. V gene TRBV29-1 combines with J gene TRBJ1-2; 8 nucleotides align to TRBD1. The V segment lost 5 bases and the J segment 8 bases; nucleotides outside the gene matches: 4. Germline values: CDR1 SQVTM, CDR2 ANQGSEA. This CDR3 spans 11 amino acids.

This rearrangement joins TRBV7-6 to TRBJ2-1; tentative D call: TRBD2 (5 bases). The CDR3 is 17 amino acids. Trimming shortened V by 3 bases and J by 0 bases, and 15 bases separated the two germline ends. CDR1 and CDR2 (germline): SGHVS, FNYEAQ. The CDR3 protein is CASSLVGLESSYNEQFF. In DNA form, the CDR3 reads TGTGCCAGCAGCTTGGTCGGACTCGAAAGCTCCTACAATGAGCAGTTCTTC.

The J gene is TRBJ2-1, the V gene TRBV2, with a weak D call TRBD2 (5 bases). V lost 2 bases to trimming and J lost 8 bases, with 13 bases between them. CDR1 and CDR2 from the germline V gene are SNHLY and FYNNEI. The CDR3 runs 14 residues. The CDR3 DNA sequence: TGTGCCAGCAGTGAACCTAGCCGTGGCGATGAGCAGTTCTTC. Protein sequence: CASSEPSRGDEQFF. The entire variable domain, with the rest obtained from reference TRBV2 and TRBJ2-1, is as follows: EPEVTQTPSHQVTQMGQEVILRCVPISNHLYFYWYRQILGQKVEFLVSFYNNEISEKSEIFDDQFSVERPDGSNFTLKIRSTKLEDSAMYFCASSEPSRGDEQFFGPGTRLTVL.

The chain couples TRBV5-1 to TRBJ1-1, with D tentatively TRBD1 (5 bases). In germline, CDR1 is SGHRS, CDR2 YFSETQ. V was pared by 2 bases and J by 0 bases, with 11 bases between. The CDR3 has 15 amino acids. The CDR3 bases are TGCGCCAGCAGCTTTTCAACAGGAATGAACACTGAAGCTTTCTTT. This sequence encodes CASSFSTGMNTEAFF.

The chain uses TRBV3-1 (or the pseudogene TRBV3-2) and TRBJ1-1, with TRBD1 as a possible D gene (5 bases). V gave up 3 bases and J gave up 9 bases, with 23 bases separating them. The CDR3 runs 16 residues. Germline-derived CDR1 and CDR2 are LGHDT and YNNKEL (reference sequence). This CDR3 reads CASSHPTGRTGVKAFF. CDR3 coding DNA: TGTGCCAGCAGCCACCCTACCGGCAGGACGGGGGTCAAAGCTTTCTTT.

The CDR3 DNA is TGCGCCAGCAGCCCGACAGGGGGAAATTCACCCCTCCACTTT. Its protein is CASSPTGGNSPLHF. The rearrangement joins TRBV4-1 to TRBJ1-6; the match to TRBD1 covers 9 bases. The CDR3 consists of 14 residues. V lost 4 bases, J lost 7 bases, and 2 bases stayed unmatched. CDR1 MGHRA and CDR2 YSYEKL come from the germline V gene.

The chain employs TRBV3-1 (or the pseudogene TRBV3-2) and TRBJ2-5, with D unclear. V gave up 2 bases and J gave up 1 base, with 8 bases separating them. CDR1 is LGHDT, CDR2 YNNKEL, per germline (reference sequence). This CDR3 is 14 amino acids long. The CDR3 protein is CASSQIPSQETQYF. The CDR3 nucleotides are TGTGCCAGCAGCCAAATCCCCAGCCAAGAGACCCAGTACTTC.

This clone was counted once. The CDR3 spells CASSLAFKTSWGGEQFF. The CDR3 DNA follows: TGTGCCAGCAGCTTGGCCTTTAAGACTAGTTGGGGTGGTGAGCAGTTCTTC. The chain recombines TRBV5-8 with TRBJ2-1; a weak D match, TRBD2 (6 bases). Trimming took off 0 bases at V and 9 bases at J, with 22 bases between the two ends. The CDR3 loop spans 17 amino acids. Germline V gene data show CDR1 as SGHTS and CDR2 as YDEGEE.

V gene TRBV5-8 combines with J gene TRBJ2-5; 8 bases agree with TRBD2. Germline V gene lookup returns CDR1 SGHTS and CDR2 YDEGEE. Trimming at V came to 7 bases and at J to 1 base, leaving 6 bases not matched to a gene. The CDR3 runs to 14 residues. CDR3 sequence: CASPPGGVQETQYF. The CDR3 DNA reads as TGTGCCAGCCCACCGGGAGGGGTCCAAGAGACCCAGTACTTC.

The chain has TRBV30 and TRBJ1-3, with D possibly being TRBD1 (5 bases). CDR1 is GTSNPN and CDR2 is SVGIG in the germline V gene (reference sequence). CDR3 length equals 14 residues. The V gene lost 6 bases and the J gene lost 0 bases, with 12 bases spanning the gap. CDR3 DNA sequence: TGTGCCTGCATCCGGGGGGTCTCTGGAAACACCATATATTTT. Its translation is CACIRGVSGNTIYF.

The chain is built from TRBV7-9 and TRBJ2-3, with D maybe TRBD2 (5 bases). This CDR3 spans 14 amino acids. Germline CDR1 SEHNR, CDR2 FQNEAQ (reference sequence). V lost 5 bases and J lost 4, with 13 bases in between. CDR3 in amino acids: CASSSPGWSDTQYF. The DNA of the CDR3 is TGTGCCAGCAGCAGCCCGGGGTGGTCAGATACGCAGTATTTT.

This clone was seen a few times. The chain is built from TRBV15 and TRBJ1-3; D gene uncertain. V gave up 6 bases and J gave up 2 bases, with 11 bases separating them. The CDR3 consists of 14 residues. CDR1 and CDR2 (germline): LNHNV, YYDKDF (reference sequence). The CDR3, as DNA: TGTGCCACCAGTTGGTTAACGGCTGGAAACACCATATATTTT. Translated: CATSWLTAGNTIYF.

The chain links TRBV6-5 to TRBJ1-6; D gene uncertain. V gave up 6 bases and J gave up 8 bases, with 17 bases separating them. This CDR3 has 15 amino acids. Germline V gene lookup returns CDR1 MNHEY and CDR2 SVGAGI. The chain's CDR3 is CASSRRTQLDSPLHF. The CDR3 DNA reads as TGTGCCAGCAGCCGGAGGACCCAACTAGATTCACCCCTCCACTTT.

The count of this clone is one. V is TRBV12-3 or TRBV12-4 and J is TRBJ2-3; D is unclear. Trimming stripped 6 bases from V and 6 bases from J, with 10 bases between. This CDR3 spans 12 amino acids. In DNA, the CDR3 is TGTGCCAGCAGCCCTATGGGCGATACGCAGTATTTT. Translating gives CASSPMGDTQYF.

J is TRBJ1-2 and V is TRBV28, with 9 nucleotides matching TRBD1. Germline trimming cut 6 bases from V and 7 bases from J; bases unmatched to any gene: 6. Germline V gives CDR1 MDHEN, CDR2 SYDVKM. The CDR3 runs to 13 residues. The CDR3 spells CASSSGQGLGYTF. The CDR3 bases are TGTGCCAGCAGCTCTGGACAGGGGCTTGGCTACACCTTC.